This T cell receptor beta chain was observed in a study of CD8 T cell repertoires and HIV-1 epitope variants. Study-level background: T cells were stimulated with Twenty-five Gag and Nef peptides separately. Overall study results and limits: Nef KF9 drew several clonotypes and HW9 one, without TAALDMSHF responses.

This table comes from immunoSEQ multiplex PCR, and its TCRdb copy is limited to in-frame clones, with some not included. The table lists 4,000 to 6,500 clones, 65% to 70% of them singletons. With 1 base removed from V and 1 base from J, the gap between germline ends came to 5 bases. In germline, CDR1 is SGHTA, CDR2 FQGNSA. This CDR3 has 14 amino acids. This clone was recorded a few times. The antigen is not known. This clonotype was sampled from a male donor with HIV. The sequencing sample was made of cultured CD8+ T cells derived from PBMCs. V usage is TRBV7-2 and J usage is TRBJ1-5, with D unresolved. In nucleotides, the CDR3 is TGTGCCAGCAGCTTAGAGTTGAGCAATCAGCCCCAGCATTTT. It translates to CASSLELSNQPQHF. Using reference TRBV7-2 and TRBJ1-5 for the parts outside the CDR3, the full variable domain is GAGVSQSPSNKVTEKGKDVELRCDPISGHTALYWYRQSLGQGLEFLIYFQGNSAPDKSGLPSDRFSAERTGGSVSTLTIQRTQQEDSAVYLCASSLELSNQPQHFGDGTRLSIL.